These T cell receptor beta chains were read from a single sample in a study of blood T cell repertoires in COVID-19. Profiled with immunoSEQ multiplex PCR; TCRdb holds only in-frame clones, not every one. The table records over 65,000 clones, 65% to 90% of them present only once. Sequencing used peripheral blood. These receptors were collected from a man older than 75 with active COVID-19. CDR3s include the opening cysteine and the closing phenylalanine or tryptophan. D genes are given only for firm matches. Size is stated for part of the rows, as once, few or many counts, or as a class when the clone is expanded.

v_call	clone_size	j_call	d_call	cdr3_nt	cdr3_aa
TRBV19	.	TRBJ2-3	.	TGTGCCAGTAGTGGAGGGACGGGAAGCACAGATACGCAGTATTTT	CASSGGTGSTDTQYF
TRBV6-2/TRBV6-3	once	TRBJ2-7	.	TGTGCCAGCAGTTTCGAAATGGGAGGTCGATACGAGCAGTACTTC	CASSFEMGGRYEQYF
TRBV7-6	.	TRBJ2-3	.	TGTGCCAGCAGCTTGTCGAGAGATACGCAGTATTTT	CASSLSRDTQYF
TRBV7-6	.	TRBJ2-5	.	TGTGCCAGCAGCTTAAGTTTCGGTAAAGAGACCCAGTACTTC	CASSLSFGKETQYF
TRBV7-6	.	TRBJ2-1	TRBD1	TGTGCCAGCAGCCCCATACAGGGGGCAAGTGAGCAGTTCTTC	CASSPIQGASEQFF
TRBV7-2	few	TRBJ1-5	.	TGTGCCAGCAGCTTTGGCGGGGGGCTTTTGGTTCATAGCAATCAGCCCCAGCATTTT	CASSFGGGLLVHSNQPQHF
TRBV6-4	.	TRBJ2-3	TRBD2	TGTGCCAGCAGGCGGGAGGAGGGGAGCACAGATACGCAGTATTTT	CASRREEGSTDTQYF
TRBV2	.	TRBJ2-7	TRBD1	TGTGCCAGCAGGGGGGACAGGGAGCAGTACTTC	CASRGDREQYF
TRBV19	.	TRBJ1-5	TRBD1	TGTGCCAGTAGTAAAAATTTAGTAGGGGGCAGGCAGCCCCAGCATTTT	CASSKNLVGGRQPQHF
TRBV9	.	TRBJ1-1	TRBD1	TGTGCCAGCAGGGGACAGGGGGCTTTAACTGAAGCTTTCTTT	CASRGQGALTEAFF
TRBV5-4	.	TRBJ1-6	.	TGTGCCAGCAGCTTGAAAAGGGGGTTAAATTCACCCCTCCACTTT	CASSLKRGLNSPLHF
TRBV6-2/TRBV6-3	.	TRBJ2-2	.	TGTGCCAGCAGTTACTCCGGTGGCACCGGGGAGCTGTTTTTT	CASSYSGGTGELFF
TRBV19	.	TRBJ2-5	TRBD2	TGTGCCAGTAGTATGGGACTAGACATTGGGGCCCAGTACTTC	CASSMGLDIGAQYF
TRBV24-1	.	TRBJ2-1	.	TGTGCCACCAGCACATACAATGAGCAGTTCTTC	CATSTYNEQFF
TRBV13	many	TRBJ1-4	TRBD1	TGTGCCAGCAGCTCAATCTTGACAGGGGGTAATGAAAAACTGTTTTTT	CASSSILTGGNEKLFF
TRBV2	.	TRBJ1-1	.	TGTGCCAGCACCTCCGGCAGACGTGCGGGGTGGGCTTTCTTT	CASTSGRRAGWAFF
TRBV5-5	.	TRBJ1-1	.	TGTGCCAGCAGCTTGTCTGACAGAACTAACACTGAAGCTTTCTTT	CASSLSDRTNTEAFF
TRBV27	.	TRBJ1-3	.	TGTGCCAGCAGTTTATTTGGTGGGGGGTCTGGAAACACCATATATTTT	CASSLFGGGSGNTIYF
TRBV6-6	.	TRBJ2-1	.	TGTGCCAGCAAAATGGACAGCCCCAAGAAAGGGTTCTTC	CASKMDSPKKGFF
TRBV11-1	.	TRBJ1-1	TRBD1	TGTGCCAGCAGCTCGAGGACAGGGGAAAACACTGAAGCTTTCTTT	CASSSRTGENTEAFF
TRBV4-2	.	TRBJ2-5	TRBD2	TGTGCCAGCAGGCAGAGCGGGGGGGCCGGAGAGACCCAGTACTTC	CASRQSGGAGETQYF
TRBV6-2/TRBV6-3	many	TRBJ1-5	TRBD1	TGTGCCAGCAGCCAGACAGGGGGCGAATTTCAGCCCCAGCATTTT	CASSQTGGEFQPQHF
TRBV9	.	TRBJ2-7	.	TGTGCCAGCAGCCCTCAGGTCTCGAGCTCCTACGAGCAGTACTTC	CASSPQVSSSYEQYF
TRBV7-8	.	TRBJ2-6	TRBD1	TGTGCCAGCAGCGCACCGGGACAGGGTAGCGGGGCCAACGTCCTGACTTTC	CASSAPGQGSGANVLTF
TRBV18	.	TRBJ1-2	TRBD1	TGTGCCAGCTCTCCGGGACAGGGGAATGGCTACACCTTC	CASSPGQGNGYTF
TRBV9	medium-sized	TRBJ2-3	TRBD2	TGTGCCAGCAGCGCGAGGAGCGGGAGTGAGACAGATACGCAGTATTTT	CASSARSGSETDTQYF
TRBV10-3	.	TRBJ2-1	.	TGTGCCATCAGTTTCTCCGTCGGGGGTACGAGCCTCAATGAGCAGTTCTTC	CAISFSVGGTSLNEQFF
TRBV7-2	.	TRBJ2-7	.	TGTGCCAGCAGCCTCACTGGCTACGAGCAGTACTTC	CASSLTGYEQYF
TRBV7-8	.	TRBJ1-4	.	TGTGCCAGCAGCTTCGACAGGAATGAAAAACTGTTTTTT	CASSFDRNEKLFF
TRBV7-2	.	TRBJ2-5	.	TGTGCCAGCAGCTTAGGTGGGAGTGAGACCCAGTACTTC	CASSLGGSETQYF
TRBV6-2/TRBV6-3	.	TRBJ2-1	TRBD2	TGTGCCAGCAGTTACTCGAGCGCTAGCGGAAACAATGAGCAGTTCTTC	CASSYSSASGNNEQFF
TRBV12-3/TRBV12-4	.	TRBJ2-7	.	TGTGCCAGCAGTCTGGGACAAGTCTACGAGCAGTACTTC	CASSLGQVYEQYF
TRBV24-1	.	TRBJ2-1	.	TGTGCCACCAGTGATTTGGTGGGGGGCTCCTACAATGAGCAGTTCTTC	CATSDLVGGSYNEQFF